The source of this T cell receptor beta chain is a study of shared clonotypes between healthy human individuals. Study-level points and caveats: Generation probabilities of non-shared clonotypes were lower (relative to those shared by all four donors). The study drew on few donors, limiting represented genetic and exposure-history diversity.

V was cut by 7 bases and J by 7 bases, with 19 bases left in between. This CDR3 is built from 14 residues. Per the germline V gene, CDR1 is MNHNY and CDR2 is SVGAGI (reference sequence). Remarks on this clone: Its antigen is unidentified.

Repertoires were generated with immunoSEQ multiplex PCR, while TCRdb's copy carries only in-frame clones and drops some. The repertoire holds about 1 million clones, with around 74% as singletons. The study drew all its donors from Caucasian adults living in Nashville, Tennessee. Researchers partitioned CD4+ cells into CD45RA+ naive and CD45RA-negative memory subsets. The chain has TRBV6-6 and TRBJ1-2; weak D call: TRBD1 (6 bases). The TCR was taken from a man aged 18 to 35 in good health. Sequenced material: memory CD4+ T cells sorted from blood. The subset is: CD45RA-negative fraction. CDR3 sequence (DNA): TGTGCCAGCACAACATCGGGGGGGCCCGCTGGCTACACCTTC. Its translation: CASTTSGGPAGYTF.